This TCR beta chain originates from a study of identical twins. Study-wide findings and caveats: With abundant cord blood beta clonotypes, insertions were fewer; memory repertoires showed no such pattern.

This CDR3 has 14 residues. Germline V gene sequence: CDR1 DFQATT, CDR2 SNEGSKA (reference sequence). V was pared by 5 bases and J by 2 bases, with 13 bases between. A single record per CDR3 protein comes from TCRdb applying MiXCR to the 5' RACE reads. The sample has some 630,000 distinct CDR3 sequences, about 7.1% seen once; the top ten hold about 1.5%. In its sample, this clonotype was seen a few times. Its antigen remains unknown. These same records also appear under a second study, on yellow fever vaccine responses in identical twins. Per that study: Among the twins, the vaccine T cell response reportedly seemed partly convergent and partly personalized.

Sequenced input: PBMCs. This TCR was recovered from a woman under 30 in good health. This chain uses TRBV20-1 with TRBJ2-4, with D possibly being TRBD1 (6 bases). The CDR3 region is CSARNRVTKNIQYF. In DNA, the CDR3 is TGCAGTGCTCGAAACAGGGTGACCAAAAACATTCAGTACTTC.